These T cell receptor beta chains were read from a single sample in a study of cytomegalovirus exposure and HLA in healthy donors. TCRdb's copy holds only in-frame clones and misses some; the assay was immunoSEQ multiplex PCR. In the table there are about 97,000 clones, about 95% of which are singletons. The sequenced material came from PBMCs. The receptors were gathered from a woman between 18 and 29 years old in good health and CMV-seronegative. Each CDR3 is given with its conserved first and last residue. D genes are given only for firm matches. Expanded clones get a size class; other rows say once, few or many, or leave the size out.

>TRBV7-8|.|TRBJ1-2|.
CASSPTRNYGYTF
TGTGCCAGCAGCCCGACAAGGAACTATGGCTACACCTTC
>TRBV6-5|.|TRBJ2-3|TRBD2
CASSYSLAGYHTQYF
TGTGCCAGCAGTTACTCGCTAGCGGGGTACCACACGCAGTATTTT
>TRBV11-2|once|TRBJ2-7|.
CASSSRDTNPHTYEQYF
TGTGCCAGCAGCTCCCGGGACACCAACCCTCATACCTACGAGCAGTACTTC
>TRBV7-2|once|TRBJ2-5|.
CASSLRGIKTQYF
TGTGCCAGCAGCTTAAGGGGGATCAAGACCCAGTACTTC
>TRBV30|.|TRBJ2-7|.
CAWTRRVFGDEQYF
TGTGCCTGGACCCGACGGGTTTTCGGAGACGAGCAGTACTTC
>TRBV2|.|TRBJ2-3|TRBD1
CASSAQGYTDTQYF
TGTGCCAGCAGTGCACAGGGGTACACAGATACGCAGTATTTT
>TRBV4-3|.|TRBJ2-2|.
CASSPESSNTGELFF
TGCGCCAGCAGTCCAGAATCTTCGAACACCGGGGAGCTGTTTTTT
>TRBV9|.|TRBJ1-4|.
CASSVGQGLGEKLFF
TGTGCCAGCAGCGTAGGGCAGGGGTTAGGAGAAAAACTGTTTTTT
>TRBV9|.|TRBJ2-7|.
CASSVAATEPYEQYF
TGTGCCAGCAGCGTAGCGGCCACAGAGCCTTACGAGCAGTACTTC
>TRBV9|.|TRBJ2-3|.
CASSVGREPDTQYF
TGTGCCAGCAGCGTAGGACGGGAGCCAGATACGCAGTATTTT
>TRBV15|few|TRBJ2-1|.
CATSRAQGDEQFF
TGTGCCACCAGCAGAGCCCAAGGGGATGAGCAGTTCTTC
>TRBV5-1|.|TRBJ2-1|TRBD2
CASSPWTSGSSYNEQFF
TGCGCCAGCAGCCCCTGGACTAGCGGTAGCTCCTACAATGAGCAGTTCTTC
>TRBV5-1|.|TRBJ2-5|TRBD2
CASSYLGGLADQETQYF
TGCGCCAGCAGCTATTTGGGTGGACTAGCGGACCAAGAGACCCAGTACTTC
>TRBV13|.|TRBJ1-2|.
CASSLRGGGYTF
TGTGCCAGCAGCTTAAGGGGTGGAGGCTACACCTTC
>TRBV2|few|TRBJ2-7|.
CASREDSSAAYEQYF
TGTGCCAGCAGGGAGGACAGTTCGGCGGCATACGAGCAGTACTTC
>TRBV6-5|.|TRBJ1-5|TRBD1
CASRGQGNQPQHF
TGTGCCAGCAGAGGACAGGGGAATCAGCCCCAGCATTTT
>TRBV28|.|TRBJ1-2|.
CASSLWEDRREGYTF
TGTGCCAGCAGTTTATGGGAGGATCGAAGGGAAGGCTACACCTTC
>TRBV4-1|.|TRBJ2-1|TRBD1
CASSQHIPGTGAYNEQFF
TGCGCCAGCAGCCAACACATTCCCGGGACAGGGGCCTACAATGAGCAGTTCTTC
>TRBV6-5|.|TRBJ2-7|.
CASSPASAGDYEQYF
TGTGCCAGCAGCCCTGCGTCCGCAGGGGACTACGAGCAGTACTTC
>TRBV4-3|.|TRBJ2-1|TRBD2
CASSQEAGTRNEQFF
TGCGCCAGCAGCCAAGAAGCGGGGACCCGCAATGAGCAGTTCTTC
>TRBV7-2|.|TRBJ2-7|.
CASSTLLVGYEQYF
TGTGCCAGCAGCACACTACTAGTTGGGTACGAGCAGTACTTC
>TRBV6-6|.|TRBJ2-7|.
CASSPIDRSDQYF
TGTGCCAGCAGTCCAATAGACAGGAGTGATCAGTACTTC
>TRBV5-4|.|TRBJ2-1|.
CASSLGSLYEQFF
TGTGCCAGCAGCTTGGGTAGTCTCTATGAGCAGTTCTTC
>TRBV10-3|.|TRBJ1-5|.
CAISDKGRGSNQPQHF
TGTGCCATCAGTGATAAGGGCAGGGGATCCAATCAGCCCCAGCATTTT
>TRBV9|.|TRBJ2-7|TRBD2
CASSAVAGGQEQYF
TGTGCCAGCAGCGCAGTAGCGGGGGGGCAGGAGCAGTACTTC
>TRBV27|.|TRBJ1-6|TRBD1
CASSIGTGLKSPLHF
TGTGCCAGCAGTATAGGGACAGGCTTAAAGTCACCCCTCCACTTT
>TRBV18|.|TRBJ1-2|.
CASSSQQDNYGYTF
TGTGCCAGCTCATCACAACAGGACAACTATGGCTACACCTTC
>TRBV30|.|TRBJ1-5|.
CAWSPGQRGREAQHF
TGTGCCTGGAGTCCCGGGCAGCGGGGTCGGGAGGCCCAGCATTTT
>TRBV5-8|.|TRBJ2-5|TRBD1
CASNMGQGSQQETQYF
TGTGCCAGCAACATGGGACAGGGGAGCCAGCAAGAGACCCAGTACTTC
>TRBV2|.|TRBJ2-1|.
CASTRNEQFF
TGTGCCAGTACTAGAAATGAGCAGTTCTTC
>TRBV5-1|.|TRBJ1-1|.
CASSGNQVTNTEAFF
TGCGCCAGCAGCGGAAACCAGGTCACGAACACTGAAGCTTTCTTT
>TRBV7-6|.|TRBJ2-7|TRBD1
CASSSVGGHEQYF
TGTGCCAGCAGCTCAGTAGGGGGCCACGAGCAGTACTTC
>TRBV5-4|.|TRBJ2-2|.
CASSLKLGPGELFF
TGTGCCAGCAGCTTGAAGTTGGGCCCCGGGGAGCTGTTTTTT
>TRBV7-8|.|TRBJ2-3|.
CASSLAPGGDTQYF
TGTGCCAGCAGCTTAGCGCCGGGCGGGGATACGCAGTATTTT
>TRBV5-1|.|TRBJ2-1|TRBD2
CASSLWQRASGSTYNEQFF
TGCGCCAGCAGCTTGTGGCAACGGGCTAGCGGGAGTACCTACAATGAGCAGTTCTTC
>TRBV5-1|.|TRBJ2-1|.
CASSFNSNNEQFF
TGCGCCAGCAGCTTCAACAGTAACAATGAGCAGTTCTTC
>TRBV5-4|.|TRBJ2-7|TRBD2
CASSLAGTSAEQYF
TGTGCCAGCAGCTTGGCCGGGACTAGCGCCGAGCAGTACTTC
>TRBV11-1|.|TRBJ2-3|TRBD2
CASSSTSGVTDTQYF
TGTGCCAGCAGCTCGACTAGCGGGGTCACAGATACGCAGTATTTT
>TRBV6-6|once|TRBJ1-3|.
CASSYDTGSGGNTIYF
TGTGCCAGCAGTTACGATACAGGGTCGGGCGGAAACACCATATATTTT
>TRBV19|.|TRBJ2-3|.
CASSIAGQSRTDTQYF
TGTGCCAGTAGTATTGCAGGACAAAGCAGGACAGATACGCAGTATTTT
>TRBV7-9|.|TRBJ2-3|.
CASSLVSGLTDTQYF
TGTGCCAGCAGCTTAGTCTCAGGGTTGACAGATACGCAGTATTTT
>TRBV4-2|once|TRBJ2-2|TRBD1
CASSQDRDRVVWELFF
TGTGCCAGCAGCCAAGATCGGGACAGGGTAGTGTGGGAGCTGTTTTTT
>TRBV18|.|TRBJ2-7|TRBD2
CASSGPGLAHEQYF
TGTGCCAGCTCAGGACCGGGACTAGCCCACGAGCAGTACTTC
>TRBV27|.|TRBJ1-1|TRBD1
CASRTQGTKNTEAFF
TGTGCCAGCAGGACACAGGGGACCAAGAACACTGAAGCTTTCTTT
>TRBV6-4|.|TRBJ2-3|.
CASSDTADTDTQYF
TGTGCCAGCAGTGATACCGCAGACACAGATACGCAGTATTTT
>TRBV4-3|.|TRBJ2-1|TRBD2
CASSQLMSGGLYNEQFF
TGCGCCAGCAGCCAGCTTATGAGCGGGGGGCTGTACAATGAGCAGTTCTTC
>TRBV9|.|TRBJ2-7|TRBD1
CASSPPTGAYEQYF
TGTGCCAGCAGCCCCCCGACAGGGGCCTACGAGCAGTACTTC
>TRBV10-2|.|TRBJ1-5|.
CASNVGGSQPQHF
TGCGCCAGCAACGTAGGGGGTAGTCAGCCCCAGCATTTT
>TRBV4-1|.|TRBJ2-5|.
CASSQREYQETQYF
TGCGCCAGCAGCCAACGAGAGTACCAAGAGACCCAGTACTTC
>TRBV20-1|.|TRBJ1-1|TRBD1
CSARGQTEAFF
TGCAGTGCTCGGGGACAGACTGAAGCTTTCTTT
>TRBV19|.|TRBJ1-2|.
CATLNGAGSYGYTF
TGTGCCACACTAAATGGGGCAGGCTCCTATGGCTACACCTTC
>TRBV6-1|.|TRBJ1-2|.
CASSEASAGFSGYTF
TGTGCCAGCAGTGAAGCATCTGCGGGGTTTTCTGGCTACACCTTC
>TRBV9|.|TRBJ2-2|TRBD1
CASSVGGQGIPGELFF
TGTGCCAGCAGCGTCGGGGGACAGGGGATCCCCGGGGAGCTGTTTTTT
>TRBV4-3|.|TRBJ1-5|.
CASSQDISNQPQHF
TGCGCCAGCAGCCAAGATATCAGCAATCAGCCCCAGCATTTT
>TRBV28|.|TRBJ1-6|.
CASSGQSNSPLHF
TGTGCCAGCAGTGGACAGTCTAATTCACCCCTCCACTTT